This T cell receptor (beta chain) was retrieved from a study of chronic HIV infection and antiretroviral therapy. V shed 10 bases and J shed 7 bases, with 20 bases lying between them. The CDR3 totals 13 residues. Germline V gene data show CDR1 as MNHEY and CDR2 as SMNVEV (reference sequence). Using its own MiXCR run on the 5' RACE reads, TCRdb lists one record per CDR3 protein. The sample carries about 48,000 distinct CDR3 sequences, 19% recorded once. The chain uses TRBV27 and TRBJ2-7; a weak D match, TRBD2 (6 bases). This receptor was identified in an adult who had HIV and had not received antiretroviral therapy, or was an uninfected healthy control (not recorded which). The specimen was peripheral blood. The CDR3 here is CATESSTSREQYF. The CDR3 DNA reads TGTGCCACCGAATCTTCGACTAGTCGAGAGCAGTACTTC.